This TCR beta chain derives from a study of Ad26.COV2.S vaccination and SARS-CoV-2 variants. As for treatment: 19 received Ad26.COV2.S at low or high dose, single or two shots; roughly five received placebo; per-sample allocation not given. At day 63 after the first vaccine or placebo injection, samples were drawn. Worth noting for this clone: As yet, its antigen is unknown.

Some clones are missing from TCRdb's copy, which holds only in-frame ones; the method was immunoSEQ multiplex PCR. This repertoire shows 350,000 to 500,000 clones, over 75% found once; its top ten account for over 9%. This CDR3 comprises 13 residues. Germline V lookup: CDR1 SGDLS, CDR2 YYNGEE. V was trimmed by 0 bases and J by 5 bases, leaving 6 bases between them. Study results and caveats: Among vaccine recipients, spike-specific TCR breadth exceeded that of placebo recipients. Responses of spike-specific T cells (both CD8+ and CD4+) reportedly showed substantial breadth after vaccination.

The chain joins TRBV9 to TRBJ2-4; no reliable D call. The TCR comes from a person aged 18 to 65 who received the Ad26.COV2.S COVID-19 vaccine or a placebo. The source material was peripheral blood, sampled in a trial of Ad26.COV2.S vaccine versus placebo. In DNA, the CDR3 is TGTGCCAGCAGCGTAGATACGGAAAACATTCAGTACTTC. It specifies CASSVDTENIQYF.